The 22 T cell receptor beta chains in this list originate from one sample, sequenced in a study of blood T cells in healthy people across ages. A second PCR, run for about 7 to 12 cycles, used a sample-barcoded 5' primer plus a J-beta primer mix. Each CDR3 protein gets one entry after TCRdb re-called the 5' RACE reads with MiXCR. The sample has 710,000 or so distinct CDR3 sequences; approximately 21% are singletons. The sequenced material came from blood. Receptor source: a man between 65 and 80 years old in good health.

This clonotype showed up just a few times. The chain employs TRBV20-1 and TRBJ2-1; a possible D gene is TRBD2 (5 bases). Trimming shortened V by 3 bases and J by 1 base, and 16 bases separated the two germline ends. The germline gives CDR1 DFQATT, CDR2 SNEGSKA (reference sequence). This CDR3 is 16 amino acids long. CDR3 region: CSASGRGLLSYNEQFF. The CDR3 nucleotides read TGCAGTGCTAGCGGTAGAGGACTCCTTTCCTACAATGAGCAGTTCTTC.

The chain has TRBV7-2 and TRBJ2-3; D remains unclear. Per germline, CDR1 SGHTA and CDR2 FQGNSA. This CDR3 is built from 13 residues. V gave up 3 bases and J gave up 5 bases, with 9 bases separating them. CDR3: CASSLGMGDTQYF. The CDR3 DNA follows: TGTGCCAGCAGCTTGGGGATGGGAGATACGCAGTATTTT.

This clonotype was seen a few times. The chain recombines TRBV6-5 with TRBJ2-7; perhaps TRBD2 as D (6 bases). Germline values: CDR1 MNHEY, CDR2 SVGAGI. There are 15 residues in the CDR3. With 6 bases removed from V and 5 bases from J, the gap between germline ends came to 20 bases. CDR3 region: CASRGSGLYEHEQYF. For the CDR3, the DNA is TGTGCCAGCAGAGGATCGGGACTCTACGAACACGAGCAGTACTTC.

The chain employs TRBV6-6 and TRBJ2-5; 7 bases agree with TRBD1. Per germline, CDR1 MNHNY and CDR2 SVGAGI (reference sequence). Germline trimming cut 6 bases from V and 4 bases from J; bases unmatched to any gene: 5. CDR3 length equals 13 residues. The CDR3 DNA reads TGTGCCAGCAGCCAGACAGGGTCAGAGACCCAGTACTTC. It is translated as CASSQTGSETQYF.

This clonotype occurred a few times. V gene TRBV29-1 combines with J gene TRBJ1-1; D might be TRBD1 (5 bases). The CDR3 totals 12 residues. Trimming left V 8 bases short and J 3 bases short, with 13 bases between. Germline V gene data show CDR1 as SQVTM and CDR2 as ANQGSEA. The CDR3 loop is CSTRSGDTEAFF. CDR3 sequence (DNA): TGCAGCACAAGATCGGGGGACACTGAAGCTTTCTTT.

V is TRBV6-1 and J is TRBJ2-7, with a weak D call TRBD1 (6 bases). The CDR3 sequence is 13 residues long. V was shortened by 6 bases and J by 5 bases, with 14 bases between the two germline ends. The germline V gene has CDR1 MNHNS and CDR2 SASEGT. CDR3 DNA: TGTGCCAGCAGACCACAGGGAGTCAACGAGCAGTACGTC. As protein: CASRPQGVNEQYV.

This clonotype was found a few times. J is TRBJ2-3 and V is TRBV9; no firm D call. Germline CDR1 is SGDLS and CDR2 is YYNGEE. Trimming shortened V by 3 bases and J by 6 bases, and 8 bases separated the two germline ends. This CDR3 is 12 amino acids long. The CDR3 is CASSEGFDTQYF. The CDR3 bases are TGTGCCAGCAGCGAGGGTTTTGATACGCAGTATTTT.

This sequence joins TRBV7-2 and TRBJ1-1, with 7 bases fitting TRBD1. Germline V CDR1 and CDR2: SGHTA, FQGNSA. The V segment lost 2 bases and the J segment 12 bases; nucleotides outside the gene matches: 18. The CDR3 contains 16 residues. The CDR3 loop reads CASSLRSRGGGSWTFF. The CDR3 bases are TGTGCCAGCAGCTTAAGAAGTAGAGGGGGCGGAAGTTGGACTTTCTTT. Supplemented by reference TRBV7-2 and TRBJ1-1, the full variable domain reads GAGVSQSPSNKVTEKGKDVELRCDPISGHTALYWYRQSLGQGLEFLIYFQGNSAPDKSGLPSDRFSAERTGGSVSTLTIQRTQQEDSAVYLCASSLRSRGGGSWTFFGQGTRLTVV.

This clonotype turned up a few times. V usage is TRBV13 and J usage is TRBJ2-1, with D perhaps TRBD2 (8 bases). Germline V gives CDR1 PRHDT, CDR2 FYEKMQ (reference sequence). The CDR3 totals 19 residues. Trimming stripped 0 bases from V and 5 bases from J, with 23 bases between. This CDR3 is CASSLGRGPAGAQNNEQFF. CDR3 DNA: TGTGCCAGCAGCTTAGGAAGGGGGCCAGCGGGGGCCCAAAACAATGAGCAGTTCTTC.

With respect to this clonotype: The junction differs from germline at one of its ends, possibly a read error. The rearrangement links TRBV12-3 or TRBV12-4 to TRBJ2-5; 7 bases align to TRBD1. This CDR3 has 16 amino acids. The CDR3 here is CASSLTGTAKKETQHF. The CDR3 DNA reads TGTGCCAGCAGTCTTACCGGGACAGCAAAAAAAGAGACCCAGCACTTC.

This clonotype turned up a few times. CDR3 in DNA: TGTGCCAGCAGCCTCGTACTAGCGAATGAGCAGTTCTTC. This gives the protein CASSLVLANEQFF. This chain connects TRBV7-2 to TRBJ2-1; 7 bases are shared with TRBD2. V trimming: 5 bases; J trimming: 7 bases; junction bases outside the gene matches: 5. The CDR3 is 13 residues long. Germline V gene data show CDR1 as SGHTA and CDR2 as FQGNSA.

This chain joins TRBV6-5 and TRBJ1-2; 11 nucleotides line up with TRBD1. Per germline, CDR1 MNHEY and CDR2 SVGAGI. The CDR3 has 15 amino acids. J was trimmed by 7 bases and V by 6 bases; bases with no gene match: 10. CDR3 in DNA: TGTGCCAGCAGCTCATGGGACAGGGGGTCGGGTGGCTACACCTTC. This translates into CASSSWDRGSGGYTF.

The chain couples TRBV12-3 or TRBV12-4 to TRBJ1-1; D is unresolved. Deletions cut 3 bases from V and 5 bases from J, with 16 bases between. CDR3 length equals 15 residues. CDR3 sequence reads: CASSFYMAADTEAFF. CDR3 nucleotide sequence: TGTGCCAGCAGTTTCTACATGGCGGCGGATACTGAAGCTTTCTTT.

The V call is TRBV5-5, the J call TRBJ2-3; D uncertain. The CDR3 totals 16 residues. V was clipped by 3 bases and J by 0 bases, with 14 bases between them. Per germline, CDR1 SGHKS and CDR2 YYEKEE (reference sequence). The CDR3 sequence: CASSSDGWASTDTQYF. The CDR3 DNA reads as TGTGCCAGCAGCTCGGACGGCTGGGCTAGCACAGATACGCAGTATTTT.

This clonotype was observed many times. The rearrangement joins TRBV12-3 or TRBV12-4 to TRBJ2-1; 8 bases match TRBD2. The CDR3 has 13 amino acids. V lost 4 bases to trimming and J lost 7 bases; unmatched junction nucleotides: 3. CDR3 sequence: CASSSTSGNEQFF. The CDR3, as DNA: TGTGCCAGCAGTTCTACTAGCGGAAATGAGCAGTTCTTC.

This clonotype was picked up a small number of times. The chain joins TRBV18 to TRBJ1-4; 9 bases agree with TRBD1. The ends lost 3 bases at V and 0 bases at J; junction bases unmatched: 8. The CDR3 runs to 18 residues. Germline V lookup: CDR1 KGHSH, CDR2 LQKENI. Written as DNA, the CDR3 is TGTGCCAGCTCACCGCTACAGGGGGCCCCCTCAACTAATGAAAAACTGTTTTTT. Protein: CASSPLQGAPSTNEKLFF.

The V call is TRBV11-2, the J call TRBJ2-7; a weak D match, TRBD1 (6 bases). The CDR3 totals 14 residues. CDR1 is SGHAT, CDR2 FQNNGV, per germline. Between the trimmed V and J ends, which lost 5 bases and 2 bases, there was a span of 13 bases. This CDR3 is CASSIMGATYEQYF. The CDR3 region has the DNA TGTGCCAGCAGCATAATGGGGGCCACCTACGAGCAGTACTTC.

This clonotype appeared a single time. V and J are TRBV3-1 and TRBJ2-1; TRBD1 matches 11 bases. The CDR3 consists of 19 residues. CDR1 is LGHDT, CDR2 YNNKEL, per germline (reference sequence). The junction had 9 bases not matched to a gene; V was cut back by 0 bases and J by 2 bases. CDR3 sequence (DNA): TGTGCCAGCAGCCAAGAAGGGTTCTTGGGACAGGGGGCCTACAATGAGCAGTTCTTC. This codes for CASSQEGFLGQGAYNEQFF.

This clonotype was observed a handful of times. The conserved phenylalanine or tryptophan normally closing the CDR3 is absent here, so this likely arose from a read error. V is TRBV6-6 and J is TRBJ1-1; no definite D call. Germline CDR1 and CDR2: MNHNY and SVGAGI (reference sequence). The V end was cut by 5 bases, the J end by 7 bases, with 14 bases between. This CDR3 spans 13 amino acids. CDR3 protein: CASSTSPVIEAFL. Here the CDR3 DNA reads TGTGCCAGCAGTACCAGCCCAGTTATTGAAGCTTTCCTT.

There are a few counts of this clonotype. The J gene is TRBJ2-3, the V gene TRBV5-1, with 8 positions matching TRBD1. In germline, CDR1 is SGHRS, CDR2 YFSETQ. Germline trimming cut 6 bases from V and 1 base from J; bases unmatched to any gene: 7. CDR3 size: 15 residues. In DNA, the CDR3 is TGCGCCAGCAAATTGGGACAGGCAGGCACAGATACGCAGTATTTT. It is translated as CASKLGQAGTDTQYF. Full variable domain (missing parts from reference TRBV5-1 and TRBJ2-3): KAGVTQTPRYLIKTRGQQVTLSCSPISGHRSVSWYQQTPGQGLQFLFEYFSETQRNKGNFPGRFSGRQFSNSRSEMNVSTLELGDSALYLCASKLGQAGTDTQYFGPGTRLTVL.

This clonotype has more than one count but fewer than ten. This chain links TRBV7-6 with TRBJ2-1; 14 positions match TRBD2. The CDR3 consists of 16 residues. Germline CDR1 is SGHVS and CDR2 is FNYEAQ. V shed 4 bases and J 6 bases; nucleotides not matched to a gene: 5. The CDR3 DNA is TGTGCCAGCAGCTCCTGGACTAGCGGGAGGTCCAATGAGCAGTTCTTC. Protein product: CASSSWTSGRSNEQFF.

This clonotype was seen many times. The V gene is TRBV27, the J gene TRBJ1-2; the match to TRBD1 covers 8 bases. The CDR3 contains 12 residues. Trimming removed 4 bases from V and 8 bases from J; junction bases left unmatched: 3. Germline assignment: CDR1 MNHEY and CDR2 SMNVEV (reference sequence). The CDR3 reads CASSYRGNGYTF. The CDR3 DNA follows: TGTGCCAGCAGTTACAGGGGGAACGGCTACACCTTC.